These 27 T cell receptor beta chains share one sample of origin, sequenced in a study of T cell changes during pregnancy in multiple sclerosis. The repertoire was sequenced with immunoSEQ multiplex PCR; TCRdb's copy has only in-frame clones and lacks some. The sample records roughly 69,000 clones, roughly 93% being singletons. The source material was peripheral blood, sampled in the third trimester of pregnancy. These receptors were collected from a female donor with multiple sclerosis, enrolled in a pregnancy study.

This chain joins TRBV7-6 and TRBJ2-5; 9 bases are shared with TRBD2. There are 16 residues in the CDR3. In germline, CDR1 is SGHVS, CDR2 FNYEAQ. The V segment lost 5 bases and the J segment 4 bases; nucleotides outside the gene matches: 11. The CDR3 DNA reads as TGTGCCAGCAGCCTTCCAGGTAGCGGGGGATCAGAGACCCAGTACTTC. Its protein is CASSLPGSGGSETQYF.

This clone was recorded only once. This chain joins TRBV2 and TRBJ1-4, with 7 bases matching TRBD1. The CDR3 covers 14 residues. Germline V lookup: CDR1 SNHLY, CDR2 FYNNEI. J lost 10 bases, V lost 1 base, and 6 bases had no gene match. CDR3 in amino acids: CASSEGWRGRKLFF. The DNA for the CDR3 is TGTGCCAGCAGTGAAGGATGGAGGGGGCGAAAACTGTTTTTT.

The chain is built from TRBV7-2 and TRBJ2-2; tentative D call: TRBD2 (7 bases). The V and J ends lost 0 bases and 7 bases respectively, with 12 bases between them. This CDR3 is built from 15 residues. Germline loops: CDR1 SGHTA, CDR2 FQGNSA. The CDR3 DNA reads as TGTGCCAGCAGCTTAGCGGGGGGGCGGGACGGGGAGCTGTTTTTT. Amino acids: CASSLAGGRDGELFF.

CDR3: CASAAQNDYEQYF. CDR3 coding DNA: TGTGCCAGTGCGGCGCAGAACGACTACGAGCAGTACTTC. The genes are TRBV7-9 and TRBJ2-7, with D hard to call. The length of the CDR3 is 13 residues. Germline CDR1 SEHNR, CDR2 FQNEAQ (reference sequence). Trimming took 9 bases from V and 3 from J, leaving 15 bases between them.

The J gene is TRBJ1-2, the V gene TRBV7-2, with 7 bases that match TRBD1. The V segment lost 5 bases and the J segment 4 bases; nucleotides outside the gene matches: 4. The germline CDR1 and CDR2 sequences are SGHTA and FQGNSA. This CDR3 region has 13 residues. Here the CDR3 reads CASSPGQLYGYTF. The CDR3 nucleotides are TGTGCCAGCAGCCCGGGACAGCTCTATGGCTACACCTTC.

CDR3 coding DNA: TGTGCCAGCAGCGTAGGGGGCGGGGGGCCCACAGATACGCAGTATTTT. Residues: CASSVGGGGPTDTQYF. The genes are TRBV9 and TRBJ2-3; 8 bases line up with TRBD2. Germline V lookup: CDR1 SGDLS, CDR2 YYNGEE. The CDR3 loop spans 16 amino acids. V lost 0 bases to trimming and J lost 2 bases; unmatched junction nucleotides: 5.

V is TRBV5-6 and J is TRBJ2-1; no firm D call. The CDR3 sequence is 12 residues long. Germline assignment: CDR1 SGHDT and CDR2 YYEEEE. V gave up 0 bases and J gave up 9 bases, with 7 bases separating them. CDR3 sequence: CASSLVSGEQFF. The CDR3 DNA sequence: TGTGCCAGCAGCTTGGTATCGGGTGAGCAGTTCTTC.

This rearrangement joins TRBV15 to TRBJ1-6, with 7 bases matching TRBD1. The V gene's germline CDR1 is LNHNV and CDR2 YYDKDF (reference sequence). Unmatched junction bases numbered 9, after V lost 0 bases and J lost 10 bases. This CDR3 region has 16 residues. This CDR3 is CATSRDRDSYDSPLHF. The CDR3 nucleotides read TGTGCCACCAGCAGAGATCGGGACAGTTATGACTCACCCCTCCACTTT.

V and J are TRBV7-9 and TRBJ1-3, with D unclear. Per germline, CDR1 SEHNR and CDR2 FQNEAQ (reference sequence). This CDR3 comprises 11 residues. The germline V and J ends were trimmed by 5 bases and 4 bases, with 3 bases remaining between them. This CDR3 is CASSVGNTIYF. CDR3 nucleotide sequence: TGTGCCAGCAGCGTAGGAAACACCATATATTTT.

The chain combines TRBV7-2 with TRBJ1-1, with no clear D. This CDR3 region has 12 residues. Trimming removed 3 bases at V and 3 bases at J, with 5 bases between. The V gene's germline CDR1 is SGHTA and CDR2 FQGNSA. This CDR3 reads CASSFQYTEAFF. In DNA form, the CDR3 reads TGTGCCAGCAGCTTTCAATACACTGAAGCTTTCTTT.

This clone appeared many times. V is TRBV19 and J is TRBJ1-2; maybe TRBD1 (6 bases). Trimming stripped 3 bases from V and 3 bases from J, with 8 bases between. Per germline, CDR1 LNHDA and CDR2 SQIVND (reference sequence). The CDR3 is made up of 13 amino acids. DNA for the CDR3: TGTGCCAGTAGTATCGCAGGGGACTATGGCTACACCTTC. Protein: CASSIAGDYGYTF. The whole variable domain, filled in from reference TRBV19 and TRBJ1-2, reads DGGITQSPKYLFRKEGQNVTLSCEQNLNHDAMYWYRQDPGQGLRLIYYSQIVNDFQKGDIAEGYSVSREKKESFPLTVTSAQKNPTAFYLCASSIAGDYGYTFGSGTRLTVV.

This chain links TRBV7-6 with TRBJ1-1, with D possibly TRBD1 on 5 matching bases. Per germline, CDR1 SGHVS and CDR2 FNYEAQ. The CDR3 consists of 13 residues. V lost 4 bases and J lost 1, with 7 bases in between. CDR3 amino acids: CASSSQGNTEAFF. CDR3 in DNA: TGTGCCAGCAGCTCTCAGGGGAACACTGAAGCTTTCTTT. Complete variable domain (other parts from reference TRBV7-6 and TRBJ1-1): GAGVSQSPRYKVTKRGQDVALRCDPISGHVSLYWYRQALGQGPEFLTYFNYEAQQDKSGLPNDRFSAERPEGSISTLTIQRTEQRDSAMYRCASSSQGNTEAFFGQGTRLTVV.

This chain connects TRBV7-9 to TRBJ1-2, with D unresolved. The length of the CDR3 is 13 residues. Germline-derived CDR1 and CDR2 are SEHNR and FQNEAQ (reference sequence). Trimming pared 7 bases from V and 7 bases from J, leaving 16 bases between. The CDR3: CASILPAGFGYTF. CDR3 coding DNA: TGTGCCAGCATCCTCCCCGCGGGGTTTGGCTACACCTTC.

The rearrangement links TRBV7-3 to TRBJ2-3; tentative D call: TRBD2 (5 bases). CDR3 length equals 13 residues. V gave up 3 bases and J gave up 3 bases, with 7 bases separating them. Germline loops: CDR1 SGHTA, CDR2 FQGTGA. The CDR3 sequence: CASSFRGTDTQYF. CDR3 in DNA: TGTGCCAGCAGCTTCCGGGGAACAGATACGCAGTATTTT.

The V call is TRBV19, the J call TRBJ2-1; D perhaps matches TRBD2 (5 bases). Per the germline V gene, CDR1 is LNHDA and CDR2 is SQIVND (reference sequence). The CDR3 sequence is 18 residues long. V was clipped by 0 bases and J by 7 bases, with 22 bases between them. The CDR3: CASSIDPIQLTGLNEQFF. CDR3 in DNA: TGTGCCAGTAGTATAGACCCTATCCAACTCACCGGACTGAATGAGCAGTTCTTC.

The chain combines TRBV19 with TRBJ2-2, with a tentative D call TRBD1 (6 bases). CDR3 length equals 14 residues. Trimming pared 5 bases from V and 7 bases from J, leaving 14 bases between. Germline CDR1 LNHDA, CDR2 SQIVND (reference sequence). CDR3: CASSFGRGIGELFF. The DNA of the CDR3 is TGTGCCAGTAGTTTTGGCAGGGGAATCGGGGAGCTGTTTTTT.

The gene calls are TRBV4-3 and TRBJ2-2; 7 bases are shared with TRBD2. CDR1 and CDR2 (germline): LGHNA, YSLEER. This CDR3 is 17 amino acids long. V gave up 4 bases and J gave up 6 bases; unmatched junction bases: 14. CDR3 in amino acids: CASSRFNGWGGPGELFF. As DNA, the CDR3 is TGCGCCAGCAGCCGTTTTAACGGTTGGGGAGGGCCCGGGGAGCTGTTTTTT.

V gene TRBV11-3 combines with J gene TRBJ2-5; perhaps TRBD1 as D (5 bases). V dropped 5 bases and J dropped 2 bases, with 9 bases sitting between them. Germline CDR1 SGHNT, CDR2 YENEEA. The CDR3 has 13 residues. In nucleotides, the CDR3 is TGTGCCAGCAGCCAACCAGGGCAAGAGACCCAGTACTTC. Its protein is CASSQPGQETQYF.

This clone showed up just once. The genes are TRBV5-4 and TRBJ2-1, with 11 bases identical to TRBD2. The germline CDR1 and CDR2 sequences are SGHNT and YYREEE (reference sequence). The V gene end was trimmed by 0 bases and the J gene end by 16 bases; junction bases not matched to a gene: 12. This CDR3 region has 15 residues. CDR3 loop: CASSLDMMASGGHFF. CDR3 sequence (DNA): TGTGCCAGCAGCTTGGACATGATGGCTAGCGGGGGGCACTTCTTC.

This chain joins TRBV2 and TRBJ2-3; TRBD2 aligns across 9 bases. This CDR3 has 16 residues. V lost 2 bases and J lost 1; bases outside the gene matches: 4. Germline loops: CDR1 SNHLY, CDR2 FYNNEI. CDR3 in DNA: TGTGCCAGCAGTGAAAGGGCTAGCGGGGGCACAGATACGCAGTATTTT. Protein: CASSERASGGTDTQYF.

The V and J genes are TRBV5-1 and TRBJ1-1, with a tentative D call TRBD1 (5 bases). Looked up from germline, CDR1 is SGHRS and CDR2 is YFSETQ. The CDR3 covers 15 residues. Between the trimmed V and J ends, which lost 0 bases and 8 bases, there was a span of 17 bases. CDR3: CASSLDSQEPPEAFF. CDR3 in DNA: TGCGCCAGCAGCTTGGACTCACAGGAGCCCCCCGAAGCTTTCTTT. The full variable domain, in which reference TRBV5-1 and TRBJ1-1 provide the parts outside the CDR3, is KAGVTQTPRYLIKTRGQQVTLSCSPISGHRSVSWYQQTPGQGLQFLFEYFSETQRNKGNFPGRFSGRQFSNSRSEMNVSTLELGDSALYLCASSLDSQEPPEAFFGQGTRLTVV.

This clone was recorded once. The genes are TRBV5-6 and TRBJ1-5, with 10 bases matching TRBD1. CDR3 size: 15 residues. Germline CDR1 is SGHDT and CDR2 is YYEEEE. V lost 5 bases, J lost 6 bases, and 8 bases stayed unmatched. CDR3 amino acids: CASSLTGGAGQPQHF. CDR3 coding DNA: TGTGCCAGCAGTCTGACAGGGGGCGCGGGTCAGCCCCAGCATTTT. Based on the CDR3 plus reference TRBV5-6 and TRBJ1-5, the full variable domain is DAGVTQSPTHLIKTRGQQVTLRCSPKSGHDTVSWYQQALGQGPQFIFQYYEEEERQRGNFPDRFSGHQFPNYSSELNVNALLLGDSALYLCASSLTGGAGQPQHFGDGTRLSIL.

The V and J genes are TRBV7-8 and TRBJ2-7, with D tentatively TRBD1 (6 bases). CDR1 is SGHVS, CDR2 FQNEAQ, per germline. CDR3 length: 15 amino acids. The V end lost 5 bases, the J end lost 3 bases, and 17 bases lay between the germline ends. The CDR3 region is CASSLSRGYIYEQYF. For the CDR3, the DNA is TGTGCCAGCAGCCTTTCTAGGGGGTATATCTACGAGCAGTACTTC.

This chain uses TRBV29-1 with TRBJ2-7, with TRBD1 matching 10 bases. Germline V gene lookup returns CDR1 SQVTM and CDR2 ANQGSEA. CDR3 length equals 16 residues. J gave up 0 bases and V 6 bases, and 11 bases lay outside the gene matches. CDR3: CSVAEPGTGDSYEQYF. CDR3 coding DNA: TGCAGCGTGGCGGAGCCTGGGACAGGGGACTCCTACGAGCAGTACTTC.

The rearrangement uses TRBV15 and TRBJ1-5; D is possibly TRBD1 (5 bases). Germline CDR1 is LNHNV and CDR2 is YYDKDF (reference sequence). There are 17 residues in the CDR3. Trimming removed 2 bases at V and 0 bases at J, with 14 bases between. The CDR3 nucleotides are TGTGCCACCAGCAGACCAACAGGTTCCCTTAGCAATCAGCCCCAGCATTTT. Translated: CATSRPTGSLSNQPQHF.

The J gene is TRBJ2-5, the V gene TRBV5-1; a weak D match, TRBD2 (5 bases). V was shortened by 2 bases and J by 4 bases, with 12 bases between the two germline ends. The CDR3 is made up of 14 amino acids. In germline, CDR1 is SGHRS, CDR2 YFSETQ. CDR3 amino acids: CASSFNVGRETQYF. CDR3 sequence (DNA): TGCGCCAGCAGCTTTAACGTGGGGAGAGAGACCCAGTACTTC.

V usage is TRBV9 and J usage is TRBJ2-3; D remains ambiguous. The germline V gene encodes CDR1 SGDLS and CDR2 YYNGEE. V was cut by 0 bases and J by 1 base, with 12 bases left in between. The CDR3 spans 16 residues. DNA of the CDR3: TGTGCCAGCAGCGTAGGTTCAGGCATAGGCACAGATACGCAGTATTTT. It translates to CASSVGSGIGTDTQYF.